Below, one T cell receptor beta chain is given with its context. The target antigen is unknown. Germline values: CDR1 SNHLY, CDR2 FYNNEI. This CDR3 contains 15 residues. V shed 6 bases, J shed 8 bases, and the junction held 11 bases outside the gene matches. The sample comes from a study of CD8 T cells in Susac syndrome. Study observations and caveats: Within Susac syndrome CD4+ T cell repertoires, clonal expansion was not evident.

An input of roughly 0.45 to 1 ug of RNA was subjected to reverse transcription using random hexamers. TCR beta CDR3 was amplified by immunoSEQ covering 54 Vbeta and 13 Jbeta. A single record per CDR3 protein comes from TCRdb applying MiXCR to the immunoSEQ multiplex PCR reads. The table lists some 160,000 distinct CDR3 sequences, approximately 96% of them singletons. The patients with Susac syndrome satisfied recently defined diagnostic criteria for either definite or probable disease. TEMRA cells were FACS-enriched and CD8+ and CD4+ T cells negatively isolated. The specimen was CD4+ T cells from PBMCs. This TCR was recovered from a human donor with Susac syndrome. V usage is TRBV2 and J usage is TRBJ2-1; TRBD2 agrees at 9 bases. The CDR3 spells CASRQGLASRYEQFF. CDR3 in DNA: TGTGCCAGCAGGCAGGGACTAGCCTCTAGATATGAGCAGTTCTTC.